This TCR beta chain was recovered during a study of T cell changes during pregnancy in multiple sclerosis. The CDR3 covers 14 residues. The V end lost 5 bases, the J end lost 2 bases, and 10 bases lay between the germline ends. Germline CDR1 MGHRA, CDR2 YSYEKL. The table came from immunoSEQ multiplex PCR; TCRdb's copy has only in-frame clones and leaves some out. The sample lists 10,000 to 13,000 clones; roughly 91% were seen once. The source was CD8+ T cells from peripheral blood mononuclear cells, collected in the first trimester of pregnancy. This chain uses TRBV4-1 with TRBJ2-1, with D possibly being TRBD1 (6 bases). The TCR comes from a female donor in good health, enrolled as a control in a pregnancy study. For the CDR3, the DNA is TGCGCCAGCAGCGACCAGGGGACCTACAATGAGCAGTTCTTC. Amino acids: CASSDQGTYNEQFF.